The present T cell receptor (beta chain) was sequenced within a study of T cells after somatic rescue of genetic block. Clones were read by immunoSEQ multiplex PCR, and TCRdb kept only the in-frame ones, dropping some. The sample holds about 110,000 clones, 75% to 95% seen once. Germline-derived CDR1 and CDR2 are SGDLS and YYNGEE. Trimming removed 3 bases from V and 5 bases from J, with 17 bases in between. The CDR3 covers 15 residues. The sample holds one count of this clone. Source material: peripheral blood mononuclear cells (PBMCs). This TCR was recovered from a woman under 30. The chain carries TRBV9 and TRBJ1-2; D is perhaps TRBD1 (5 bases). The CDR3 DNA follows: TGTGCCAGCAGCGCCCGCGGGACGACCGCTTATGGCTACACCTTC. As protein: CASSARGTTAYGYTF.